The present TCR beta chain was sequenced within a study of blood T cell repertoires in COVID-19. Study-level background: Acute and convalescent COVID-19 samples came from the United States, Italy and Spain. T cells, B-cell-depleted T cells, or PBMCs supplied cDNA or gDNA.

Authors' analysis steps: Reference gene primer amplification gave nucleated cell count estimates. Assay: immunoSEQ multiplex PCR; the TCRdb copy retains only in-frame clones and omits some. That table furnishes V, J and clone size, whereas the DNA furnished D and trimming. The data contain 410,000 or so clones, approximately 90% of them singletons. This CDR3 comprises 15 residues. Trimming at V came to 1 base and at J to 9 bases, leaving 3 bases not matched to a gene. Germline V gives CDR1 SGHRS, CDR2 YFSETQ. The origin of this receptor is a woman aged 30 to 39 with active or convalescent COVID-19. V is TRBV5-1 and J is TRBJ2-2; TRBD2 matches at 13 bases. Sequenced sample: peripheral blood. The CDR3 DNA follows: TGCGCCAGCAGCTTGACTAGCGGGAGGGTCCGGGAGCTGTTTTTT. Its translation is CASSLTSGRVRELFF. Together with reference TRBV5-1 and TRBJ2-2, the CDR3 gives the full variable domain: KAGVTQTPRYLIKTRGQQVTLSCSPISGHRSVSWYQQTPGQGLQFLFEYFSETQRNKGNFPGRFSGRQFSNSRSEMNVSTLELGDSALYLCASSLTSGRVRELFFGEGSRLTVL.